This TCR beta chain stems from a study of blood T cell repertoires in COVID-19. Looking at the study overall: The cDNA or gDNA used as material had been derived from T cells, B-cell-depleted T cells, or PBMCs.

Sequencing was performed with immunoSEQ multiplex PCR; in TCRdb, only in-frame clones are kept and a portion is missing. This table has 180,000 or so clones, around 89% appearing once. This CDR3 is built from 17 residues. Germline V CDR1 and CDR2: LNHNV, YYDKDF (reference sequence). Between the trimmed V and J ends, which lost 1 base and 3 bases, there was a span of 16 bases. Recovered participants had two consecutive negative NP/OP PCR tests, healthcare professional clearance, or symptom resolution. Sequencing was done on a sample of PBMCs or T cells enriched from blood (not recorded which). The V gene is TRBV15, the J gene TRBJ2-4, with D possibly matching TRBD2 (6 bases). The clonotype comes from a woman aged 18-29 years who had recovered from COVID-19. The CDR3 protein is CATSRGKGGSGKNIQYF. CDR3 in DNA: TGTGCCACCAGCAGAGGAAAAGGAGGGTCGGGCAAAAACATTCAGTACTTC.